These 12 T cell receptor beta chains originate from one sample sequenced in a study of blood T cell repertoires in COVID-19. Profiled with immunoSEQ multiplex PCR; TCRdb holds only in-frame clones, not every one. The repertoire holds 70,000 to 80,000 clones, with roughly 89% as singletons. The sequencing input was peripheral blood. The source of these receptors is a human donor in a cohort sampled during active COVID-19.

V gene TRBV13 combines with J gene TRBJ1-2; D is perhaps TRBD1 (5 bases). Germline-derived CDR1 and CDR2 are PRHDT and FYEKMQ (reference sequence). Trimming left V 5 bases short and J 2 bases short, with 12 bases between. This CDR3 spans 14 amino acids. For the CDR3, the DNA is TGTGCCAGCAGCCCATCACGGGGGAACTATGGCTACACCTTC. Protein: CASSPSRGNYGYTF. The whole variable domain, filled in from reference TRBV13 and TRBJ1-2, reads AAGVIQSPRHLIKEKRETATLKCYPIPRHDTVYWYQQGPGQDPQFLISFYEKMQSDKGSIPDRFSAQQFSDYHSELNMSSLELGDSALYFCASSPSRGNYGYTFGSGTRLTVV.

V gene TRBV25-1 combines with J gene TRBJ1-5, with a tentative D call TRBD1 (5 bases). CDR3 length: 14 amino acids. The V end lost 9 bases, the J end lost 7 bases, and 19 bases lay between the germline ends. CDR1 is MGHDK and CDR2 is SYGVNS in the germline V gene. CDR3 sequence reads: CASPSRVVSQPQHF. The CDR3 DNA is TGTGCCAGTCCCTCCAGGGTAGTAAGCCAGCCCCAGCATTTT.

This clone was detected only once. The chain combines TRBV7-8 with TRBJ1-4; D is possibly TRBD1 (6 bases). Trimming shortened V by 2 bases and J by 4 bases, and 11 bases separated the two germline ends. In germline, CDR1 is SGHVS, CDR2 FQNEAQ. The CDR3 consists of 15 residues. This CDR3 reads CASSLMRQDNEKLFF. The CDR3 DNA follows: TGTGCCAGCAGCTTAATGAGACAGGATAATGAAAAACTGTTTTTT.

DNA of the CDR3: TGTGCCAGCAGCTTGGCCGGGACAGGGGAGTTTACAAGACAGCCCCAGCATTTT. Translated: CASSLAGTGEFTRQPQHF. V usage is TRBV5-4 and J usage is TRBJ1-5, with 10 bases lining up with TRBD1. The V segment lost 0 bases and the J segment 7 bases; nucleotides outside the gene matches: 13. Germline CDR1 is SGHNT and CDR2 is YYREEE (reference sequence). CDR3 length: 18 amino acids.

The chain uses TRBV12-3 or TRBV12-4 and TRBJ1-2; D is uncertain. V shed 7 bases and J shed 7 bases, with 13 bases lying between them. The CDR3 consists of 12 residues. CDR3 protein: CASTWAPVGYTF. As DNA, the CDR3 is TGTGCCAGCACTTGGGCGCCCGTTGGCTACACCTTC.

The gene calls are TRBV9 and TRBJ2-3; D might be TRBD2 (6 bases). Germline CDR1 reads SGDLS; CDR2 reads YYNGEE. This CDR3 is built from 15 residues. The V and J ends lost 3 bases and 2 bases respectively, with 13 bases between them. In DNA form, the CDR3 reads TGTGCCAGCAGCGCCGGACTATCCTACACAGATACGCAGTATTTT. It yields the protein CASSAGLSYTDTQYF.

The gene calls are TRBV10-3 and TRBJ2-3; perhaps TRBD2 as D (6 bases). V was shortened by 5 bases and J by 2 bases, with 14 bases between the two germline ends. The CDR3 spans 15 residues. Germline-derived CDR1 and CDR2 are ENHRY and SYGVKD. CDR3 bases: TGTGCCATCAGTTCGGACTATGGGGTCACAGATACGCAGTATTTT. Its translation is CAISSDYGVTDTQYF.

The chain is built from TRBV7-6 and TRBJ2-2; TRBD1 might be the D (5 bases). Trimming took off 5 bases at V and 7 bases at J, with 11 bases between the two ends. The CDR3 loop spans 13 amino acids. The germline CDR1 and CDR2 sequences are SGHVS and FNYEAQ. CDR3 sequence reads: CASSEQVGGELFF. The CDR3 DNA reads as TGTGCCAGCAGCGAACAGGTCGGCGGGGAGCTGTTTTTT.

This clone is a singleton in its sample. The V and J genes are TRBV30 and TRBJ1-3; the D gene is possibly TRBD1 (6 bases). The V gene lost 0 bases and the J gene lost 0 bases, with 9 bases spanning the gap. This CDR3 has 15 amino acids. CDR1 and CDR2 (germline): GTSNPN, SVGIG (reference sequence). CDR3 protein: CAWSVGGVSGNTIYF. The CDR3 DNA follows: TGTGCCTGGAGTGTAGGGGGGGTCTCTGGAAACACCATATATTTT.

As DNA, the CDR3 is TGTGCCAGCAGTTACAATCCAGGGAACACTGAAGCTTTCTTT. This codes for CASSYNPGNTEAFF. The V gene is TRBV6-5, the J gene TRBJ1-1; D remains unclear. The V gene's germline CDR1 is MNHEY and CDR2 SVGAGI. The CDR3 has 14 amino acids. The germline V and J ends were trimmed by 2 bases and 1 base, with 8 bases remaining between them.

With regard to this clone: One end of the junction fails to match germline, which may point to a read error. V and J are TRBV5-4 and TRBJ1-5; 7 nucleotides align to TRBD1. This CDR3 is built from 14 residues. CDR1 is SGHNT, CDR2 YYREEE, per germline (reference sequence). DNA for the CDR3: TGTGCCACCAGCCAGGGGGTTAGCAATCAGCCCCAGCATTTT. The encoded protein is CATSQGVSNQPQHF.

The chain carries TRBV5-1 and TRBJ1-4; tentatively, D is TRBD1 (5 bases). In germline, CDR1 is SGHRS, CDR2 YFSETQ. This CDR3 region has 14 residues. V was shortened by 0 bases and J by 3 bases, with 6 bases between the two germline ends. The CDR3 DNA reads TGCGCCAGCAGCTTGGGACAGCCTAATGAAAAACTGTTTTTT. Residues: CASSLGQPNEKLFF.